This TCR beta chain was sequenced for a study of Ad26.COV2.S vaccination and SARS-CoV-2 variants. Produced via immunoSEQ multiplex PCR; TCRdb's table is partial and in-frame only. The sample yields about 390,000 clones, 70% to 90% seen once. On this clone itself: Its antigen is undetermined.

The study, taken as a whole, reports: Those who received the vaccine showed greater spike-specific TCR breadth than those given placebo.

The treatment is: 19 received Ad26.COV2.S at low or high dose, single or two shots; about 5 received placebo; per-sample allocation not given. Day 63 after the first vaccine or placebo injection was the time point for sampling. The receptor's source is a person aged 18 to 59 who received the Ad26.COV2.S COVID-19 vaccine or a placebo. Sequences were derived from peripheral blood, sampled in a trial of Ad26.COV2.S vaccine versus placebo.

CDR3 in DNA: TGTGCCAGCAGTTCCTACAGGGGTTCTGGAAACACCATATATTTT. As protein: CASSSYRGSGNTIYF. The chain is built from TRBV28 and TRBJ1-3; TRBD1 aligns across 7 bases. V gave up 4 bases and J gave up 1 base; unmatched junction bases: 4. The length of the CDR3 is 15 residues. The V gene's germline CDR1 is MDHEN and CDR2 SYDVKM.